Sequencing of this T cell receptor (beta chain) was carried out in a study of blood T cell repertoires in COVID-19. Measured with immunoSEQ multiplex PCR; TCRdb has only the in-frame clones, and not every one. The top ten clones hold roughly 3.5% of a sample with 200,000 to 250,000 clones, 82% of them seen once. This CDR3 region has 18 residues. Trimming removed 0 bases from V and 5 bases from J; junction bases left unmatched: 13. The germline V gene encodes CDR1 LNHNV and CDR2 YYDKDF (reference sequence). This clone was recorded a few times. Sequencing was done on a sample of PBMCs or T cells enriched from blood (not recorded which). The TCR was taken from a woman aged 60-75 years who had recovered from COVID-19. The chain combines TRBV15 with TRBJ1-2, with 9 bases aligning to TRBD1. CDR3 amino acids: CATSRDLAWTGVGYGYTF. The CDR3 DNA reads TGTGCCACCAGCAGAGATTTGGCCTGGACAGGGGTAGGGTATGGCTACACCTTC.